Presented here are 5 T cell receptor beta chains from one specimen sequenced in a study of Graves' ophthalmopathy and Graves' hyperthyroidism listed by TCRdb under 2018. TCRdb lists the instrument as Illumina HiSeq 2000. For repertoire sequencing, TCR beta CDR3 regions were amplified from RNA transcripts. HTBI primers and the Qiagen OneStep RT-PCR kit were used in a first-round RT-PCR, which was followed by a second-round multiplex PCR, size selection and purification. Using fastp trimming at Q25 and MiXCR clonotype assembly, TCRdb reanalyzed the public sequencing data and kept in-frame beta chains. Each record represents a unique CDR3 protein, reported with the most common genes and DNA among its rows. The sample table contains 1 million to 1.3 million distinct CDR3 sequences; only one count was recorded for 35% to 45% of them. The ten largest clones capture roughly 11% of the sample. Sequencing was carried out using peripheral blood or thyroid tissue (not recorded which). All receptors come from an adult man with Graves' hyperthyroidism.

The J gene is TRBJ1-4, the V gene TRBV30; D gene unclear. V was cut by 3 bases and J by 7 bases, with 12 bases left in between. This CDR3 region has 13 residues. Germline assignment: CDR1 GTSNPN and CDR2 SVGIG (reference sequence). Written as DNA, the CDR3 is TGTGCCTGGAGATCGGGTGGAGGTGAAAAACTGTTTTTT. Its translation: CAWRSGGGEKLFF. The variable domain in full, with the rest retrieved from reference TRBV30 and TRBJ1-4, is SQTIHQWPATLVQPVGSPLSLECTVEGTSNPNLYWYRQAAGRGLQLLFYSVGIGQISSEVPQNLSASRPQDRQFILSSKKLLLSDSGFYLCAWRSGGGEKLFFGSGTQLSVL.

At least ten counts were recorded for this clonotype. The chain joins TRBV11-2 to TRBJ1-1; no reliable D call. Germline values: CDR1 SGHAT, CDR2 FQNNGV. This CDR3 spans 13 amino acids. Between the trimmed V and J ends, which lost 7 bases and 1 base, there was a span of 10 bases. The CDR3: CASKAEANTEAFF. The CDR3 bases are TGTGCCAGCAAGGCGGAGGCGAACACTGAAGCTTTCTTT.

The J gene is TRBJ2-3, the V gene TRBV9, with D uncertain. CDR3 length equals 15 residues. CDR1 SGDLS and CDR2 YYNGEE come from the germline V gene. V lost 6 bases to trimming and J lost 2 bases, with 16 bases between them. The CDR3 reads CASTVAASPTDTQYF. CDR3 in DNA: TGTGCCAGCACGGTGGCGGCCTCCCCCACAGATACGCAGTATTTT.

This clonotype was counted ten times or more. The J gene is TRBJ2-7, the V gene TRBV19; either TRBD1 or TRBD2 may fit D (5 bases each). CDR3 size: 15 residues. Trimming took 5 bases from V and 6 from J, leaving 20 bases between them. Germline CDR1 reads LNHDA; CDR2 reads SQIVND (reference sequence). The CDR3 is CASSPPGTPISEQYF. CDR3 DNA sequence: TGTGCCAGTAGTCCCCCCGGGACCCCAATTTCCGAGCAGTACTTC. The complete variable domain, with remaining parts taken from reference TRBV19 and TRBJ2-7, reads DGGITQSPKYLFRKEGQNVTLSCEQNLNHDAMYWYRQDPGQGLRLIYYSQIVNDFQKGDIAEGYSVSREKKESFPLTVTSAQKNPTAFYLCASSPPGTPISEQYFGPGTRLTVT.

The chain has TRBV10-3 and TRBJ2-2, with TRBD1 matching 8 bases. This CDR3 spans 15 amino acids. Looked up from germline, CDR1 is ENHRY and CDR2 is SYGVKD. J gave up 5 bases and V 11 bases, and 13 bases lay outside the gene matches. The CDR3 DNA reads as TGTGCCCACTACCCGCGGACAGGGCAAACCGGGGAGCTGTTTTTT. It encodes CAHYPRTGQTGELFF.